The 24 T cell receptor beta chains in this list originate from one sample, sequenced in a study of T cell clonotyping in hematopoietic cell transplantation. Data came from immunoSEQ multiplex PCR; TCRdb stores just in-frame clones and leaves some out. The sample has some 16,000 clones; approximately 93% are singletons. Time point indicated: recipient sample about 28 days before transplant, after cytoreduction. Sequenced material: peripheral blood mononuclear cells, taken before stem cell transplant. The receptors here all came from a man aged 18 to 30 with biphenotypic leukemia. Some clones in this sample may be carry-over from other donors' samples.

The chain combines TRBV27 with TRBJ1-5; D is undetermined. CDR1 and CDR2 (germline): MNHEY, SMNVEV (reference sequence). Trimming cost V 8 bases and J 0 bases, with 20 bases left between them. This CDR3 is built from 17 residues. The DNA of the CDR3 is TGTGCCAGCCGCGCCGGCGGTTTCGGGAATAGCAATCAGCCCCAGCATTTT. This encodes CASRAGGFGNSNQPQHF.

The chain joins TRBV6-1 to TRBJ2-7; no clear D gene. Germline CDR1 MNHNS, CDR2 SASEGT. This CDR3 is built from 14 residues. V was pared by 2 bases and J by 0 bases, with 8 bases between. The DNA for the CDR3 is TGTGCCAGCAGTGAACTATGGAGCTCCTACGAGCAGTACTTC. Protein sequence: CASSELWSSYEQYF.

This clone was counted only a few times. The CDR3 DNA sequence: TGTGCCTGGAGTGCTGGGACAGGGAACTATGGCTACACCTTC. The encoded protein is CAWSAGTGNYGYTF. The chain has TRBV30 and TRBJ1-2; TRBD1 aligns across 9 bases. V gave up 1 base and J gave up 2 bases; unmatched junction bases: 2. The CDR3 covers 14 residues. Germline CDR1 is GTSNPN and CDR2 is SVGIG (reference sequence).

The gene calls are TRBV30 and TRBJ1-2; 7 nucleotides agree with TRBD1. J gave up 2 bases and V 4 bases, and 4 bases lay outside the gene matches. CDR3 size: 13 residues. Germline-derived CDR1 and CDR2 are GTSNPN and SVGIG (reference sequence). The DNA for the CDR3 is TGTGCCTGGATGGACAGGAAGAACTATGGCTACACCTTC. Residues: CAWMDRKNYGYTF. The full variable domain, in which reference TRBV30 and TRBJ1-2 provide the parts outside the CDR3, is SQTIHQWPATLVQPVGSPLSLECTVEGTSNPNLYWYRQAAGRGLQLLFYSVGIGQISSEVPQNLSASRPQDRQFILSSKKLLLSDSGFYLCAWMDRKNYGYTFGSGTRLTVV.

The chain recombines TRBV13 with TRBJ2-2, with 11 nucleotides matching TRBD2. The CDR3 covers 15 residues. Per germline, CDR1 PRHDT and CDR2 FYEKMQ (reference sequence). V dropped 4 bases and J dropped 4; count of bases not matched to a gene: 2. CDR3 amino acids: CASSYTSGGTGELFF. In nucleotides, the CDR3 is TGTGCCAGCAGCTATACTAGCGGGGGCACCGGGGAGCTGTTTTTT.

In the case of this clone: The junction differs from germline at one of its ends, possibly a read error. The genes are TRBV7-2 and TRBJ1-4, with D tentatively TRBD1 (5 bases). The CDR3 has 14 amino acids. The germline V gene has CDR1 SGHTA and CDR2 FQGNSA. This chain's CDR3 is CASSLAGRNEKLFF. Here the CDR3 DNA reads TGTGCCAGCAGCCTAGCGGGACGGAATGAAAAACTGTTTTTT.

V usage is TRBV7-2 and J usage is TRBJ1-2, with TRBD1 matching 7 bases. With V trimmed by 3 bases and J by 10 bases, 5 bases remained unmatched. The CDR3 runs 12 residues. Germline V lookup: CDR1 SGHTA, CDR2 FQGNSA. CDR3 region: CASSFGTDNYTF. The CDR3 region has the DNA TGTGCCAGCAGCTTCGGGACAGATAACTACACCTTC.

This clone was found once. The CDR3 sequence: CASSAIQGNHYGYTF. Here the CDR3 DNA reads TGTGCCAGCAGTGCGATACAGGGGAACCACTATGGCTACACCTTC. The chain is built from TRBV27 and TRBJ1-2; TRBD1 aligns across 7 bases. The germline gives CDR1 MNHEY, CDR2 SMNVEV (reference sequence). The V gene end was trimmed by 5 bases and the J gene end by 3 bases; junction bases not matched to a gene: 9. This CDR3 comprises 15 residues.

The chain joins TRBV7-2 to TRBJ1-6, with TRBD1 matching over 7 bases. The germline CDR1 and CDR2 sequences are SGHTA and FQGNSA. The CDR3 totals 15 residues. The V segment lost 2 bases and the J segment 6 bases; nucleotides outside the gene matches: 4. The CDR3 DNA sequence: TGTGCCAGCAGCTTAAGACAGGGAGGTAATTCACCCCTCCACTTT. Protein: CASSLRQGGNSPLHF. Full variable domain (rest looked up from reference TRBV7-2 and TRBJ1-6): GAGVSQSPSNKVTEKGKDVELRCDPISGHTALYWYRQSLGQGLEFLIYFQGNSAPDKSGLPSDRFSAERTGGSVSTLTIQRTQQEDSAVYLCASSLRQGGNSPLHFGNGTRLTVT.

The gene calls are TRBV6-5 and TRBJ1-5, with 7 bases matching TRBD1. Trimming took 4 bases from V and 6 from J; bases not matched to a gene: 3. Per the germline V gene, CDR1 is MNHEY and CDR2 is SVGAGI. CDR3 length: 13 residues. CDR3 amino acids: CASSFDRVQPQHF. CDR3 nucleotides: TGTGCCAGCAGTTTCGACAGGGTTCAGCCCCAGCATTTT.

The chain couples TRBV19 to TRBJ1-1, with 7 bases matching TRBD1. With V trimmed by 6 bases and J by 8 bases, 12 bases remained unmatched. The germline V gene has CDR1 LNHDA and CDR2 SQIVND (reference sequence). The CDR3 extends over 14 amino acids. The CDR3 reads CASRILQGPGEAFF. The DNA of the CDR3 is TGTGCCAGTAGGATCCTACAGGGGCCGGGCGAAGCTTTCTTT.

CDR3 in amino acids: CASTQASNQPQHF. The CDR3 coding sequence is TGTGCCAGCACCCAAGCCAGCAATCAGCCCCAGCATTTT. The V and J genes are TRBV6-1 and TRBJ1-5; D unclear. Trimming pared 7 bases from V and 1 base from J, leaving 8 bases between. This CDR3 is built from 13 residues. The V gene's germline CDR1 is MNHNS and CDR2 SASEGT.

V and J are TRBV5-1 and TRBJ2-5; 14 positions agree with TRBD2. The germline gives CDR1 SGHRS, CDR2 YFSETQ. With V trimmed by 3 bases and J by 3 bases, 4 bases remained unmatched. This CDR3 region has 16 residues. CDR3 amino acids: CASSYGLAGGKETQYF. Here the CDR3 DNA reads TGCGCCAGCAGCTACGGACTAGCGGGGGGAAAAGAGACCCAGTACTTC. The whole variable domain, filled in from reference TRBV5-1 and TRBJ2-5, reads KAGVTQTPRYLIKTRGQQVTLSCSPISGHRSVSWYQQTPGQGLQFLFEYFSETQRNKGNFPGRFSGRQFSNSRSEMNVSTLELGDSALYLCASSYGLAGGKETQYFGPGTRLLVL.

The genes are TRBV14 and TRBJ2-3; TRBD2 aligns across 7 bases. The CDR3 is made up of 14 amino acids. Germline CDR1 is SGHDN and CDR2 is FVKESK. Trimming at V came to 6 bases and at J to 5 bases, leaving 8 bases not matched to a gene. CDR3 residues: CASSRAGSGDTQYF. The DNA of the CDR3 is TGTGCCAGCAGTCGAGCGGGGTCGGGAGATACGCAGTATTTT.

This rearrangement joins TRBV28 to TRBJ2-2, with D possibly being TRBD2 (6 bases). V was pared by 6 bases and J by 4 bases, with 15 bases between. Germline CDR1 and CDR2: MDHEN and SYDVKM. The CDR3 is 15 amino acids. The CDR3 loop reads CASSHSGTSTGELFF. CDR3 DNA sequence: TGTGCCAGCAGCCACTCTGGGACTTCCACCGGGGAGCTGTTTTTT.

The chain joins TRBV20-1 to TRBJ1-2, with 8 positions matching TRBD1. Per the germline V gene, CDR1 is DFQATT and CDR2 is SNEGSKA (reference sequence). The junction had 3 bases not matched to a gene; V was cut back by 6 bases and J by 6 bases. The CDR3 totals 11 residues. Here the CDR3 DNA reads TGCAGTGCCCCGACAGGGGATGGCTACACCTTC. Its protein product is CSAPTGDGYTF.

The chain is built from TRBV10-3 and TRBJ1-2; 8 positions agree with TRBD1. CDR3 size: 13 residues. Losses at the gene ends were 6 bases for V and 4 bases for J; bases not matched to a gene: 4. CDR1 and CDR2 (germline): ENHRY, SYGVKD. CDR3 residues: CAISGQGGYGYTF. DNA of the CDR3: TGTGCCATCAGCGGACAGGGTGGCTATGGCTACACCTTC.

This chain links TRBV30 with TRBJ1-6; possible D gene TRBD1, 5 bases. CDR1 and CDR2 (germline): GTSNPN, SVGIG (reference sequence). Trimming took off 0 bases at V and 7 bases at J, with 13 bases between the two ends. This CDR3 is built from 15 residues. CDR3 region: CAWSVGAGANSPLHF. CDR3 DNA: TGTGCCTGGAGTGTAGGGGCAGGAGCCAATTCACCCCTCCACTTT.

The sample holds one count of this clone. The chain has TRBV29-1 and TRBJ1-1; no firm D call. Trimming left V 4 bases short and J 2 bases short, with 11 bases between. The germline V gene encodes CDR1 SQVTM and CDR2 ANQGSEA. This CDR3 contains 13 residues. CDR3 nucleotides: TGCAGCGTTGCGGCAGGAGAAAACACTGAAGCTTTCTTT. Amino acid sequence: CSVAAGENTEAFF.

The chain is built from TRBV9 and TRBJ1-4; 9 bases match TRBD1. Germline V CDR1 and CDR2: SGDLS, YYNGEE. The CDR3 covers 14 residues. With V trimmed by 4 bases and J by 9 bases, 7 bases remained unmatched. In DNA form, the CDR3 reads TGTGCCAGCAGCCGCACAGGGGGCACCAAAAAACTGTTTTTT. It codes for CASSRTGGTKKLFF.

The V and J genes are TRBV7-2 and TRBJ1-6, with 9 bases lining up with TRBD1. From germline, CDR1 is SGHTA and CDR2 FQGNSA. The CDR3 spans 16 residues. J lost 10 bases, V lost 2 bases, and 9 bases had no gene match. The CDR3 is CASSLHRGQRSSPLHF. The CDR3 DNA sequence: TGTGCCAGCAGCTTACACAGGGGGCAAAGAAGCTCACCCCTCCACTTT.

The J gene is TRBJ1-6, the V gene TRBV5-4; perhaps TRBD1 as D (5 bases). The CDR3 is 17 residues long. The V and J ends lost 3 bases and 0 bases respectively, with 13 bases between them. Germline loops: CDR1 SGHNT, CDR2 YYREEE (reference sequence). CDR3 loop: CASSSQTGTSYNSPLHF. CDR3 nucleotide sequence: TGTGCCAGCAGCTCTCAAACAGGCACCTCCTATAATTCACCCCTCCACTTT.

As regards this clone: In the same sample, other DNA sequences code for this CDR3. The chain carries TRBV5-6 and TRBJ2-7; no firm D call. V lost 2 bases and J 1 base, leaving 7 bases between the germline ends. There are 13 residues in the CDR3. CDR1 and CDR2 (germline): SGHDT, YYEEEE. CDR3 DNA sequence: TGTGCCAGCAGCTTTGGACGGTCCTACGAGCAGTACTTC. This translates into CASSFGRSYEQYF.

This rearrangement joins TRBV30 to TRBJ2-7; 9 bases are a match to TRBD1. This CDR3 contains 12 residues. Germline-derived CDR1 and CDR2 are GTSNPN and SVGIG (reference sequence). With 5 bases clipped from V and 4 bases from J, the junction kept 3 bases outside the gene matches. Written as DNA, the CDR3 is TGTGCCTGGGAGGGACAGGGTTACGAGCAGTACTTC. This sequence encodes CAWEGQGYEQYF.